The 10 T cell receptor beta chains given below trace back to one sample, sequenced in a study of spatial heterogeneity in lung cancer. TCRdb independently ran MiXCR on the 5' RACE reads; one entry per CDR3 protein. The sample lists tens of thousands of distinct CDR3 sequences, around 5% occurring once. The time point denotes: sample taken at primary tumor resection. The sample in question was PBMCs, obtained at surgery. These receptors were obtained from a female donor with early-stage non-small cell lung cancer.

In this sample, this clonotype turned up many times. This chain links TRBV7-9 with TRBJ1-5; no clear D gene. The V gene's germline CDR1 is SEHNR and CDR2 FQNEAQ (reference sequence). The CDR3 contains 13 residues. Trimming left V 4 bases short and J 3 bases short, with 7 bases between. The CDR3 loop reads CASSSYLNQPQHF. The CDR3 bases are TGTGCCAGCAGCTCCTACCTCAATCAGCCCCAGCATTTT.

The sample holds many counts of this clonotype. This rearrangement joins TRBV12-3 or TRBV12-4 to TRBJ1-5; the D is unclear. This CDR3 comprises 12 residues. V lost 3 bases and J 7 bases, leaving 7 bases between the germline ends. The DNA of the CDR3 is TGTGCCAGCAGTTTCTTTCGGCAGCCCCAGCATTTT. Translating gives CASSFFRQPQHF.

This clonotype has ten or more counts. This chain joins TRBV4-3 and TRBJ2-7, with 11 bases that match TRBD1. The CDR3 covers 16 residues. Per the germline V gene, CDR1 is LGHNA and CDR2 is YSLEER. Trimming took 0 bases from V and 3 from J; bases not matched to a gene: 4. For the CDR3, the DNA is TGCGCCAGCAGCCAAGATTCGGGGACAGGGGGCTACGAGCAGTACTTC. Residues: CASSQDSGTGGYEQYF.

This clonotype showed up many times. The chain combines TRBV10-3 with TRBJ2-3; a weak D match, TRBD1 (5 bases). This CDR3 is 12 amino acids long. Germline values: CDR1 ENHRY, CDR2 SYGVKD. With 11 bases removed from V and 3 bases from J, the gap between germline ends came to 12 bases. This CDR3 is CASATETDTQYF. CDR3 DNA: TGTGCCTCCGCGACAGAGACAGATACGCAGTATTTT.

This clonotype has at least ten counts. The rearrangement uses TRBV5-1 and TRBJ2-2; D is ambiguous. The CDR3 extends over 16 amino acids. Per germline, CDR1 SGHRS and CDR2 YFSETQ. Trimming shortened V by 3 bases and J by 1 base, and 13 bases separated the two germline ends. The CDR3 loop is CASSSDALGNTGELFF. In nucleotides, the CDR3 is TGCGCCAGCAGCTCCGACGCCCTGGGGAACACCGGGGAGCTGTTTTTT.

The table lists this clonotype with many counts. This chain uses TRBV10-2 with TRBJ2-3; D is uncertain. Germline lookup yields CDR1 WSHSY and CDR2 SAAADI. The CDR3 is made up of 14 amino acids. With 8 bases removed from V and 2 bases from J, the gap between germline ends came to 14 bases. The CDR3 protein is CASSSNRHTDTQYF. The CDR3 bases are TGCGCCAGCTCTTCCAACCGTCACACAGATACGCAGTATTTT.

This clonotype was found many times. The chain joins TRBV4-1 to TRBJ2-1, with TRBD1 matching over 8 bases. The CDR3 has 16 residues. Looked up from germline, CDR1 is MGHRA and CDR2 is YSYEKL. V dropped 3 bases and J dropped 9; count of bases not matched to a gene: 13. The chain's CDR3 is CASSHLPGQVGGEQFF. Here the CDR3 DNA reads TGCGCCAGCAGCCACCTCCCGGGACAGGTCGGGGGTGAGCAGTTCTTC.

This clonotype was counted ten times or more. J is TRBJ1-5 and V is TRBV7-2, with no clear D. V was pared by 0 bases and J by 7 bases, with 7 bases between. Per the germline V gene, CDR1 is SGHTA and CDR2 is FQGNSA. This CDR3 is built from 13 residues. CDR3 sequence: CASSLASEQPQHF. In nucleotides, the CDR3 is TGTGCCAGCAGCTTAGCCAGTGAGCAGCCCCAGCATTTT.

This clonotype has at least ten counts. The CDR3 here is CSARDLASGGFDEQFF. DNA for the CDR3: TGCAGTGCTAGAGATTTGGCTAGCGGGGGGTTCGATGAGCAGTTCTTC. This chain connects TRBV20-1 to TRBJ2-1, with 11 nucleotides matching TRBD2. J was trimmed by 8 bases and V by 0 bases; bases with no gene match: 9. This CDR3 is 16 amino acids long. Per germline, CDR1 DFQATT and CDR2 SNEGSKA (reference sequence).

This clonotype has at least ten counts. The V call is TRBV27, the J call TRBJ2-7; a possible D gene is TRBD2 (6 bases). V was cut by 4 bases and J by 1 base, with 20 bases left in between. Germline V gives CDR1 MNHEY, CDR2 SMNVEV (reference sequence). CDR3 length equals 17 residues. CDR3 residues: CASSYLRGGLRSYEQYF. The CDR3 nucleotides are TGTGCCAGCAGTTACCTCCGAGGAGGGCTCCGATCCTACGAGCAGTACTTC.